This T cell receptor (beta chain) is from a study of blood T cell repertoires in COVID-19. Germline CDR1 and CDR2: DFQATT and SNEGSKA (reference sequence). The CDR3 is 16 amino acids. J was trimmed by 2 bases and V by 3 bases; bases with no gene match: 8. The assay was immunoSEQ multiplex PCR, and TCRdb's table has in-frame clones only and misses some. The data show a few hundred thousand clones, around 83% seen once. This TCR was recovered from a woman between 50 and 59 years old who had recovered from COVID-19. The sample taken for sequencing was PBMCs or T cells enriched from blood (not recorded which). V and J are TRBV20-1 and TRBJ1-2, with 11 bases aligning to TRBD1. The CDR3 loop is CSASPDRGPSNYGYTF. As DNA, the CDR3 is TGCAGTGCTAGTCCGGACAGGGGGCCTTCCAACTATGGCTACACCTTC.